This T cell receptor (beta chain) was recorded in a study of T cell responses to AZD1222 COVID-19 vaccine. Overall study findings and caveats: Reportedly, nearly half of unique spike TCRs recognized epitopes outside B.1.351/B.1.1.7 mutations. Mostly white British, mostly female donors; authors suggested clonal diversity may be underestimated.

The CDR3 consists of 18 residues. Germline V gene data show CDR1 as SGHTA and CDR2 as FQGNSA. V lost 0 bases to trimming and J lost 4 bases, with 19 bases between them. The data were produced by immunoSEQ multiplex PCR, yet TCRdb's version contains in-frame clones alone and is incomplete. The sample shows 170,000 or so clones, 90% of them seen only once. As regards this clone: As yet, its antigen is unknown.

This receptor was identified in an adult in good health. Specimen: peripheral blood, collected on day 0 of AZD1222 vaccination. J is TRBJ1-3 and V is TRBV7-2, with D maybe TRBD1 (5 bases). The CDR3, as DNA: TGTGCCAGCAGCTTAGCGCTCGGGGGTTCCCCCTCGGGAAACACCATATATTTT. Encoded protein: CASSLALGGSPSGNTIYF.